Sequencing of this T cell receptor (beta chain) was carried out in a study of cytomegalovirus exposure and HLA in healthy donors. CDR3 length: 18 residues. The PCR ran on 60 Vbeta and 13 Jbeta primers. The repertoire was sequenced with immunoSEQ multiplex PCR; TCRdb's copy has only in-frame clones and lacks some. The profile shows some 200,000 clones, approximately 82% of them singletons. Sequences were obtained from PBMCs. The chain joins TRBV21-1 to TRBJ1-4; the D call TRBD1 from the table was never checked on the DNA. TRBV21-1 counts as a pseudogene. The sequence was obtained from a woman in her twenties or thirties in good health and CMV-seronegative. This CDR3 reads CASSNQRYDRILNEKLFF. The CDR3 DNA reads as TGTGCCAGCAGCAACCAGCGCTACGACAGGATATTGAATGAAAAACTGTTTTTT.